The clone carrying this TCR beta chain has a handful of counts. Libraries were prepared by immunoSEQ multiplex PCR; TCRdb keeps only in-frame clonotypes and omits some of them. Among over 2,000,000 clones listed, around 95% were seen once. The sample comes from a study of shared clonotypes between healthy human individuals. Study at large: Three plates each covered CD4 naive and memory; CD8 naive two, CD8 memory one.

V was clipped by 0 bases and J by 0 bases, with 9 bases between them. The CDR3 loop spans 16 amino acids. Naive CD8 cells, CD45RO-negative and positively selected for CCR7, excluded terminally differentiated effector memory CD45RA+ cells. The receptor's source is a young man in good health. Some clones in this sample may be carry-over from other donors' samples. Sample: naive CD8+ T cells from PBMCs. The rearrangement links TRBV6-7 to TRBJ1-5; no reliable D call. TRBV6-7 is classed as an ORF, of uncertain function. CDR3 bases: TGTGCCAGCAGTTACTCGAGGTGCAATAGCAATCAGCCCCAGCATTTT. As protein: CASSYSRCNSNQPQHF.